This T cell receptor beta chain was recovered during a study of T-cell reconstitution after alpha-beta-depleted transplantation in children. Study conclusions and caveats: Reported findings indicate that, about two months after transplant, alpha-beta T cells came from several hundred expanded clones, which were derived from non-depleted graft cells.

CDR3 size: 17 residues. After removal of 0 bases from V and 3 bases from J, the junction contained 9 bases not matched to a gene. Germline lookup yields CDR1 DFQATT and CDR2 SNEGSKA (reference sequence). Unique molecular identifiers were built into the TCRbeta library. TCRdb itself ran the PCR reads through MiXCR, one entry per CDR3 protein. Among hundreds of thousands of distinct CDR3 sequences listed, around 7.5% were seen once. As for this clonotype: Its antigen is currently unknown.

The TCR was taken from a male patient aged 5 to 17 who had a stem cell transplant for acute lymphoblastic leukemia, so the T cells may come from the graft donor. V usage is TRBV20-1 and J usage is TRBJ2-1; 9 bases are shared with TRBD2. The material was PBMCs, mostly from graft donor cells, obtained 180 days after TCRalphabeta/CD19-depleted stem cell transplant. This CDR3 reads CSARDLLRREGYNEQFF. The CDR3 nucleotides read TGCAGTGCTAGAGACCTACTGAGGCGGGAGGGCTACAATGAGCAGTTCTTC.